This entry features one T cell receptor (beta chain) sequence. Antigen unknown. V gave up 0 bases and J gave up 8 bases, with 9 bases separating them. The CDR3 sequence is 13 residues long. CDR1 is SGDLS, CDR2 YYNGEE, per germline. The sample is drawn from a study of molecular identifiers for immune sequencing clone quantification. Study-level background: With replicates, the RNA of about 20,000 or 100,000 naive CD8 cells was split five ways and four were sequenced. General study points: Spiked Jurkat TCR RNA equal to one cell could reportedly be picked out among some 1 million naive cells.

CD8+CD4-CCR7+CD45RA+ sorting gave the naive CD8 T cells. Previously published methods and listed TCR primers were used for the bulk TCR libraries. Using its own MiXCR run on the PCR reads, TCRdb lists one record per CDR3 protein. The table records around 470,000 distinct CDR3 sequences, approximately 25% of them present only once. Input material: naive CD8+ T cells from blood, with Jurkat cell RNA spiked in. Subset specified: FACS-sorted CD8+CD4-CCR7+CD45RA+ naive T cells. This receptor was obtained from a human donor in good health. Some libraries in this study had Jurkat cell RNA spiked in. The rearrangement links TRBV9 to TRBJ2-1; a possible D gene is TRBD1 (6 bases). CDR3 region: CASSVVPGDEQFF. CDR3 DNA sequence: TGTGCCAGCAGCGTAGTTCCAGGGGATGAGCAGTTCTTC. The entire variable domain, with the rest obtained from reference TRBV9 and TRBJ2-1, is as follows: DSGVTQTPKHLITATGQRVTLRCSPRSGDLSVYWYQQSLDQGLQFLIQYYNGEERAKGNILERFSAQQFPDLHSELNLSSLELGDSALYFCASSVVPGDEQFFGPGTRLTVL.